The present entry profiles one T cell receptor (beta chain) with its context. These data are taken from a study of human thymus T cells. Produced via immunoSEQ multiplex PCR; TCRdb's table is partial and in-frame only. The data show some 72,000 clones, approximately 97% seen once. Looked up from germline, CDR1 is SEHNR and CDR2 is FQNEAQ (reference sequence). The trim removed 1 base at V and 8 bases at J, leaving 10 bases unmatched. The CDR3 is 16 amino acids. Thymic tissue was derived from resections collected during corrective heart surgery. The clonotype originates from a boy younger than two with a congenital heart defect but otherwise immunologically healthy. Sequencing was done on a sample of thymus tissue. The chain links TRBV7-9 to TRBJ2-1, with 8 bases identical to TRBD2. In DNA form, the CDR3 reads TGTGCCAGCAGCTTAGACGGGAGGGCCTTGTGGGATGAGCAGTTCTTC. It yields the protein CASSLDGRALWDEQFF.